These T cell receptor beta chains were read from a single sample in a study of technical replicates of blood from four donors. The protocol was immunoSEQ multiplex PCR, while the TCRdb copy is restricted to in-frame clones and leaves out a portion. The sample has approximately 16,000 clones, around 87% seen once. Source material: PBMCs. These receptors were obtained from a human donor in good health. Both conserved end residues are part of each CDR3. A D gene is named only where the DNA matches it firmly. Expanded clones are given a class, and other clones once, few, many or no size at all.

D gene | clone size | J gene | V gene | CDR3 protein | CDR3 DNA
TRBD1 | NA | TRBJ2-7 | TRBV2 | CASSEPQTGQGRYEQYF | TGTGCCAGCAGTGAACCGCAGACAGGACAGGGGCGCTACGAGCAGTACTTC
NA | NA | TRBJ2-6 | TRBV9 | CASSGGSGANVLTF | TGTGCCAGCAGCGGAGGGTCTGGGGCCAACGTCCTGACTTTC
NA | NA | TRBJ1-1 | TRBV30 | CAWSWVRETEAFF | TGTGCCTGGAGTTGGGTCAGGGAAACTGAAGCTTTCTTT
TRBD2 | NA | TRBJ2-1 | TRBV10-1 | CASGEAGGTYNEQFF | TGCGCCAGCGGGGAAGCGGGAGGTACCTACAATGAGCAGTTCTTC
TRBD2 | few | TRBJ2-3 | TRBV5-1 | CASSLAPLAGTDTQYF | TGCGCCAGCAGCCTCGCCCCCCTAGCGGGAACAGATACGCAGTATTTT
NA | NA | TRBJ1-4 | TRBV5-5 | CASSFGGLGEKLFF | TGTGCCAGCAGCTTTGGGGGCTTGGGTGAAAAACTGTTTTTT
NA | once | TRBJ2-1 | TRBV28 | CASIQTGTGEQFF | TGTGCCAGCATCCAAACAGGGACGGGTGAGCAGTTCTTC
NA | NA | TRBJ2-7 | TRBV18 | CASSPRGLEVEQYF | TGTGCCAGCTCGCCCAGGGGCTTGGAAGTCGAGCAGTACTTC
NA | NA | TRBJ1-5 | TRBV11-3 | CASSLGWGRQPQHF | TGTGCCAGCAGCTTAGGATGGGGGCGTCAGCCCCAGCATTTT
NA | NA | TRBJ2-7 | TRBV20-1 | CSASRDWSLYF | TGCAGTGCTAGCCGGGACTGGAGCCTGTACTTC